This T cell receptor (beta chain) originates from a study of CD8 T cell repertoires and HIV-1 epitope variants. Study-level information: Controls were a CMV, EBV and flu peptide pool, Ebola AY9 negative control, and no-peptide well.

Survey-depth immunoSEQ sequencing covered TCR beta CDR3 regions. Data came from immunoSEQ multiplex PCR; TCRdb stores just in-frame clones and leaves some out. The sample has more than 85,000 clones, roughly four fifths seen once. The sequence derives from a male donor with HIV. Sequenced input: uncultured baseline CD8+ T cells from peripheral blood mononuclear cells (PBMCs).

Written as DNA, the CDR3 is TGTGCCAGCAGTCCCGACAGAACTAATGAAAAACTGTTTTTT. Translated: CASSPDRTNEKLFF. This chain links TRBV6-1 with TRBJ1-4; tentatively, D is TRBD1 (5 bases). Trimming pared 5 bases from V and 1 base from J, leaving 8 bases between. This CDR3 has 14 amino acids. Germline V lookup: CDR1 MNHNS, CDR2 SASEGT.